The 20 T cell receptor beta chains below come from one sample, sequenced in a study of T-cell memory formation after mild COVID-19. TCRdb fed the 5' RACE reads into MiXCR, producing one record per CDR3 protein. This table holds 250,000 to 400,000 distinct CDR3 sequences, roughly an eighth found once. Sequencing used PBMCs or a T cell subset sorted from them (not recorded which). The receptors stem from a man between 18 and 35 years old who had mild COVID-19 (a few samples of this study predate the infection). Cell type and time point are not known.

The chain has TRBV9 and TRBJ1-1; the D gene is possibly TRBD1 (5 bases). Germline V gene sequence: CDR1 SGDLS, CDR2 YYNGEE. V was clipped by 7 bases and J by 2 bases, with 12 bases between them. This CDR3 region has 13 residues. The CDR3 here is CASGTGPNTEAFF. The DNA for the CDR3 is TGTGCCAGCGGTACGGGACCTAACACTGAAGCTTTCTTT.

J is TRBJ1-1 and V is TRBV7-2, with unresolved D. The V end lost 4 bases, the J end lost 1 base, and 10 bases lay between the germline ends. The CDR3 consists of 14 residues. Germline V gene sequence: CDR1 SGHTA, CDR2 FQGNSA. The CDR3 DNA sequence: TGTGCCAGCAGCTCTTGGACTGGGAACACTGAAGCTTTCTTT. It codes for CASSSWTGNTEAFF. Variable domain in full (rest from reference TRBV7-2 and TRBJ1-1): GAGVSQSPSNKVTEKGKDVELRCDPISGHTALYWYRQSLGQGLEFLIYFQGNSAPDKSGLPSDRFSAERTGGSVSTLTIQRTQQEDSAVYLCASSSWTGNTEAFFGQGTRLTVV.

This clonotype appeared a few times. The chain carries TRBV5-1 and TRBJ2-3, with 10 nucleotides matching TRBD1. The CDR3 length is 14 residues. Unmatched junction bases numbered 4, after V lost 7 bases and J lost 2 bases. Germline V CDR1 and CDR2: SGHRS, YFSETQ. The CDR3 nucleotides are TGCGCCAGCGCGACAGGGGGCCCCACAGATACGCAGTATTTT. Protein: CASATGGPTDTQYF.

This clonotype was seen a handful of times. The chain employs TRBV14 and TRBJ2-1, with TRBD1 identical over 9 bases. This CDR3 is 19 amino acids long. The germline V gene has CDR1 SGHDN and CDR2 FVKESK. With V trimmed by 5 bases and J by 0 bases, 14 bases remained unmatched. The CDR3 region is CASSGITGKTGGSYNEQFF. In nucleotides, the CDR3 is TGTGCCAGCAGCGGTATAACAGGGAAGACAGGGGGCTCCTACAATGAGCAGTTCTTC.

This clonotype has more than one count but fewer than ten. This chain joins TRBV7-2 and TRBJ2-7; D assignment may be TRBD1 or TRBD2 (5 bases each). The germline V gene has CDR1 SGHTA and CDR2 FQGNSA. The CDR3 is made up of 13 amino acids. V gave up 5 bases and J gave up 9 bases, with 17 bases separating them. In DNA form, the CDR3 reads TGTGCCAGCAGCCCCAACCGGGACCAGGGGCAGTACTTC. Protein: CASSPNRDQGQYF.

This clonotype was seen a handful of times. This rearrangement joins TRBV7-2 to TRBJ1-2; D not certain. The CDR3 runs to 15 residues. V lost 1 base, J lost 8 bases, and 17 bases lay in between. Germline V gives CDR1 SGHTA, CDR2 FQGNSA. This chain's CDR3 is CASSLDPLEIRGYTF. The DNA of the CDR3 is TGTGCCAGCAGCTTAGACCCACTGGAGATTCGGGGCTACACCTTC.

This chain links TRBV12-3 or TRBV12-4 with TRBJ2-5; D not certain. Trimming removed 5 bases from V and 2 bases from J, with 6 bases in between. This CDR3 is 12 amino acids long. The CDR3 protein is CASSATQETQYF. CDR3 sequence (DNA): TGTGCCAGCAGTGCTACACAAGAGACCCAGTACTTC.

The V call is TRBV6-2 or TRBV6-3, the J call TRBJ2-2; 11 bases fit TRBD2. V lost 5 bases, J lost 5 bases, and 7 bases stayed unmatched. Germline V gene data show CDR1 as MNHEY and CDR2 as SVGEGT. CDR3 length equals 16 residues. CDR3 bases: TGTGCCAGCAGTGACGGGACTAGCGGTGAAACCGGGGAGCTGTTTTTT. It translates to CASSDGTSGETGELFF.

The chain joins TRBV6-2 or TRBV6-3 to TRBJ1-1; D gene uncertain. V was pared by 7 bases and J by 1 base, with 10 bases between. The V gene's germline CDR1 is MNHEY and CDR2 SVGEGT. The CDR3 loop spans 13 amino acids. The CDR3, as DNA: TGTGCCAGCACCCTGAGTGGGAACACTGAAGCTTTCTTT. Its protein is CASTLSGNTEAFF.

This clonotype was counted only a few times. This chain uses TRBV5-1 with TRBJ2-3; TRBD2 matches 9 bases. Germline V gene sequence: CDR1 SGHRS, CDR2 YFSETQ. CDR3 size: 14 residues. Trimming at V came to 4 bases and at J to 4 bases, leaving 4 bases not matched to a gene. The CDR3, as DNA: TGCGCCAGCAGCCCGGGACTAGCATCAGATACGCAGTATTTT. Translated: CASSPGLASDTQYF.

The CDR3 nucleotides read TGCAGTGCTAGAGAGGCAGGTGGCAGGCTAGGGGAGCTGTTTTTT. Its translation is CSAREAGGRLGELFF. This chain connects TRBV20-1 to TRBJ2-2; no firm D call. From germline, CDR1 is DFQATT and CDR2 SNEGSKA (reference sequence). Trimming took off 0 bases at V and 8 bases at J, with 16 bases between the two ends. The CDR3 totals 15 residues.

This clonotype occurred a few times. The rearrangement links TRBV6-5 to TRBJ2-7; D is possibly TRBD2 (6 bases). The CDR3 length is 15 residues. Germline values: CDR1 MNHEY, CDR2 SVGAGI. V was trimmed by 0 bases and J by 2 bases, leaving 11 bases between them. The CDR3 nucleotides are TGTGCCAGCAGTTACTCGACGGAGGGAACCTACGAGCAGTACGTC. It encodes CASSYSTEGTYEQYV.

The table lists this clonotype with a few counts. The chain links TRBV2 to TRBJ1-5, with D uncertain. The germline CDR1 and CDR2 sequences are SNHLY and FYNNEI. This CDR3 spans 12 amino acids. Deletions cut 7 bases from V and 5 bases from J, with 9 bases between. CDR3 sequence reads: CASNTRDQPQHF. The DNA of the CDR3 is TGTGCCAGCAATACCAGAGATCAGCCCCAGCATTTT.

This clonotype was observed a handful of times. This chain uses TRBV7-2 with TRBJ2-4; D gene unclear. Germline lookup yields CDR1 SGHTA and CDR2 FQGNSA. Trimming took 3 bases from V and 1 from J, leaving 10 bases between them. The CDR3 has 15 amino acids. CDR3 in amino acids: CASSLGSPAKNIQYF. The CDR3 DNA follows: TGTGCCAGCAGCTTGGGGTCTCCGGCCAAAAACATTCAGTACTTC. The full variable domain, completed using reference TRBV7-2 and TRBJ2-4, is GAGVSQSPSNKVTEKGKDVELRCDPISGHTALYWYRQSLGQGLEFLIYFQGNSAPDKSGLPSDRFSAERTGGSVSTLTIQRTQQEDSAVYLCASSLGSPAKNIQYFGAGTRLSVL.

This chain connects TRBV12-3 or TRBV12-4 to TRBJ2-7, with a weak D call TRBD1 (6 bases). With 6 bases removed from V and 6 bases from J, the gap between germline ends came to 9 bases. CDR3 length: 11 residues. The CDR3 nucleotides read TGTGCCAGCAGGCTCAGGGGCGAGCAGTACTTC. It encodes CASRLRGEQYF.

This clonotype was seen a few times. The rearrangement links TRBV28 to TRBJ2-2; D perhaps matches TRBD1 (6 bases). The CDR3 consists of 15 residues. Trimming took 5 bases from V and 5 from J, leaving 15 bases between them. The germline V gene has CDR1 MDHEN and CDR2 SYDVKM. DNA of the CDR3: TGTGCCAGCAGTCCTTACCGGACAGTAACCGGGGAGCTGTTTTTT. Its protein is CASSPYRTVTGELFF.

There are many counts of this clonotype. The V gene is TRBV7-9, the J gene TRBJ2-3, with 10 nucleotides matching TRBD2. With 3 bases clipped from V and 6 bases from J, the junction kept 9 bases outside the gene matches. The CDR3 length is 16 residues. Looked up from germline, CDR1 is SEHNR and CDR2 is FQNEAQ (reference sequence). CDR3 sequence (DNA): TGTGCCAGCAGCTTGAGCGGGGGGGCCGTCCAGGATACGCAGTATTTT. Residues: CASSLSGGAVQDTQYF.

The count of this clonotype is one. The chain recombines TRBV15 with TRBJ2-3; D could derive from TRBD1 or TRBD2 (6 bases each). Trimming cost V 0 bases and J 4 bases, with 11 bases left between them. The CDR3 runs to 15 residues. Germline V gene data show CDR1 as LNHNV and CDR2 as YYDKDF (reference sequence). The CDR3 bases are TGTGCCACCAGCAGAGAGAGGGGGGCGGCAGATACGCAGTATTTT. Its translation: CATSRERGAADTQYF.

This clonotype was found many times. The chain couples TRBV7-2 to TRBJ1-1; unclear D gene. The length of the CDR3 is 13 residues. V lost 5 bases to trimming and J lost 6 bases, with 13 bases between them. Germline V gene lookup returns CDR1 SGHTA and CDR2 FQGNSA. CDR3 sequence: CASSPEAGAEAFF. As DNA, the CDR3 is TGTGCCAGCAGCCCGGAGGCCGGGGCTGAAGCTTTCTTT.

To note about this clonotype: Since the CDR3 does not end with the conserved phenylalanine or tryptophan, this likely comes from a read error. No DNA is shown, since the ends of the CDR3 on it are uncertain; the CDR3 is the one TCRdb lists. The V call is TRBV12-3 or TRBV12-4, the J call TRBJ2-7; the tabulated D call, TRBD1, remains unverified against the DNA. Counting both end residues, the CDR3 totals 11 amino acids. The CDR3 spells CASSSSGGARD.